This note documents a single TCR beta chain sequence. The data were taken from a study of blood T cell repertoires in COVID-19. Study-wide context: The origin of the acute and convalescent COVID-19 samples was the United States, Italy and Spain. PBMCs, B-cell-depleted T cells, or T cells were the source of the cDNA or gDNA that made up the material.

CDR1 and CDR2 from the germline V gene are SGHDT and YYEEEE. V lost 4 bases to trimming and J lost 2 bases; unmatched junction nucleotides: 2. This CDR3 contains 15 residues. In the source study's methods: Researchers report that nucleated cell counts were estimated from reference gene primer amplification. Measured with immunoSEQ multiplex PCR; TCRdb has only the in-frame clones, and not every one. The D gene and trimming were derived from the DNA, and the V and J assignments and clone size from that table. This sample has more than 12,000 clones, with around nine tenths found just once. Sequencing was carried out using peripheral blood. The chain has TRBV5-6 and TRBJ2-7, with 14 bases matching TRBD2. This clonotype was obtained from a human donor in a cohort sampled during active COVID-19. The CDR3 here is CASSEGLAGAYEQYF. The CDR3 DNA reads TGTGCCAGCAGCGAGGGACTAGCGGGAGCCTACGAGCAGTACTTC.